This TCR beta chain was sequenced during a study of cytomegalovirus exposure and HLA in healthy donors. Per the germline V gene, CDR1 is GTSNPN and CDR2 is SVGIG (reference sequence). This CDR3 spans 14 amino acids. The V gene lost 0 bases and the J gene lost 5 bases, with 13 bases spanning the gap. This PCR relied on a set of 60 Vbeta primers and 13 Jbeta primers. Profiled with immunoSEQ multiplex PCR; TCRdb holds only in-frame clones, not every one. The data show over 55,000 clones, and the top ten clones hold roughly 4%. For this clone: Its antigen is as yet unknown.

Study results and caveats: Donors were assumed by presence/absence analyses to have roughly uniform sequencing depth. Reported performance of the classifier showed diagnosis of cytomegalovirus status with high specificity and sensitivity. Previously analyzed data showed that most TCR beta V segments were productive at a frequency of about 90% or about 30%.

This clonotype originated in a male donor in good health and CMV-seronegative. Material: PBMCs. The gene calls are TRBV30 and TRBJ2-5, with D tentatively TRBD2 (6 bases). CDR3 in amino acids: CAWSVGGVRETQYF. CDR3 nucleotides: TGTGCCTGGAGTGTAGGCGGGGTCAGGGAGACCCAGTACTTC.